The rows below give T cell receptor beta chains drawn from one sample of a study of OX40 agonist ivuxolimab in advanced cancers. Some clones are missing from TCRdb's copy, which holds only in-frame ones; the method was immunoSEQ multiplex PCR. This table has about 54,000 clones, approximately 90% appearing once. This specimen was CD4+ or CD8+ T cells sorted from blood, taken in a trial of the OX40 agonist ivuxolimab. These receptors were obtained from an adult with an advanced solid tumor such as melanoma, head and neck, liver or kidney cancer. Each CDR3 is given with its conserved first and last residue. Each record gives: V gene, J gene, D gene, clone size, CDR3 protein, CDR3 DNA. The D gene is left open where the match is weak. Clone size, where shown, is once, few, many, or a class for clones that have expanded.

>TRBV4-2|TRBJ1-1|-|-
CASSQDPGDTEAFF
TGTGCCAGCAGCCAAGACCCGGGCGACACTGAAGCTTTCTTT
>TRBV7-9|TRBJ2-7|TRBD2|once
CASSSQRERDEQYF
TGTGCCAGCAGCTCCCAGCGGGAAAGAGACGAGCAGTACTTC
>TRBV7-9|TRBJ1-6|-|-
CASSLEGSYSPLHF
TGTGCCAGCAGCTTAGAAGGGTCCTATTCACCCCTCCACTTT
>TRBV6-5|TRBJ1-2|TRBD1|few
CASSYSRTGGLYGYTF
TGTGCCAGCAGTTACTCCCGGACAGGGGGCCTCTATGGCTACACCTTC
>TRBV5-4|TRBJ1-6|-|-
CASSPLNSPLHF
TGTGCCAGCAGCCCTCTGAATTCACCCCTCCACTTT
>TRBV5-8|TRBJ2-7|TRBD2|-
CASRRLAGAYEQYF
TGTGCCAGCAGACGTCTTGCGGGAGCTTACGAGCAGTACTTC
>TRBV2|TRBJ2-7|TRBD1|-
CASRWTGGPYEQYF
TGTGCCAGCCGCTGGACAGGGGGGCCCTACGAGCAGTACTTC
>TRBV11-3|TRBJ2-5|TRBD2|-
CASSLDGGGRETQYF
TGTGCCAGCAGCTTAGATGGCGGGGGGCGAGAGACCCAGTACTTC
>TRBV13|TRBJ1-4|-|-
CASSLAALGKLFF
TGTGCCAGCAGCTTAGCAGCGCTTGGAAAACTGTTTTTT
>TRBV23-1|TRBJ1-5|-|-
CASSQYQGSNQPQHF
TGCGCCAGCAGTCAATACCAGGGTAGCAATCAGCCCCAGCATTTT
>TRBV30|TRBJ2-7|TRBD2|-
CAGRLAPWSEQYF
TGTGCGGGGCGACTAGCTCCTTGGAGCGAGCAGTACTTC
>TRBV28|TRBJ2-2|TRBD1|once
CASSSPTGANTGELFF
TGTGCCAGCAGTTCCCCAACAGGGGCCAACACCGGGGAGCTGTTTTTT
>TRBV19|TRBJ1-2|-|once
CASSIAGSNNYGYTF
TGTGCCAGTAGTATAGCCGGCAGTAATAACTATGGCTACACCTTC
>TRBV5-1|TRBJ2-2|-|-
CASSARTENTGELFF
TGCGCCAGCAGCGCAAGGACAGAAAACACCGGGGAGCTGTTTTTT
>TRBV11-2|TRBJ2-5|-|once
CASSGRIRAALGETQYF
TGTGCCAGCAGCGGTAGGATCCGAGCCGCCCTAGGAGAGACCCAGTACTTC
>TRBV6-5|TRBJ2-7|TRBD1|once
CASSNDRGYEQYF
TGTGCCAGCAGTAACGACAGGGGCTACGAGCAGTACTTC
>TRBV10-3|TRBJ1-1|-|-
CAISEVVSNTEAFF
TGTGCCATCAGTGAGGTCGTATCAAACACTGAAGCTTTCTTT
>TRBV10-1|TRBJ1-1|-|few
CASSESENTEAFF
TGCGCCAGCAGTGAGAGTGAGAATACTGAAGCTTTCTTT
>TRBV4-1|TRBJ1-2|TRBD1|-
CASSPSLTGFVGYTF
TGCGCCAGCAGCCCATCTTTGACAGGGTTTGTAGGCTACACCTTC
>TRBV10-2|TRBJ1-1|TRBD1|-
CASSDRDRKGTEAFF
TGCGCCAGCAGTGACCGGGACAGGAAGGGCACTGAAGCTTTCTTT
>TRBV5-8|TRBJ1-5|-|-
CASSRTGTPNQPQHF
TGTGCCAGCAGCCGGACCGGGACACCTAATCAGCCCCAGCATTTT
>TRBV5-6|TRBJ1-1|-|-
CASSGGGGLEAFF
TGTGCCAGCAGCGGGGGCGGAGGCCTTGAAGCTTTCTTT
>TRBV4-1|TRBJ2-1|TRBD2|-
CASSQDPTSGGTNEQFF
TGCGCCAGCAGCCAAGATCCCACTAGCGGGGGTACCAATGAGCAGTTCTTC
>TRBV7-9|TRBJ1-6|-|-
CASSLQSNSPLHF
TGTGCCAGCTCTTTACAGAGTAATTCACCCCTCCACTTT
>TRBV19|TRBJ2-7|-|few
CASSIGGTSYEQYF
TGTGCCAGTAGTATTGGGGGGACCTCCTACGAGCAGTACTTC
>TRBV7-3|TRBJ2-5|-|-
CASSLGPKETQYF
TGTGCCAGCAGCTTAGGTCCGAAAGAGACCCAGTACTTC
>TRBV10-3|TRBJ1-2|TRBD1|-
CAIKGQAGGSYGYTF
TGTGCCATCAAGGGTCAAGCAGGGGGCAGCTATGGCTACACCTTC
>TRBV19|TRBJ1-4|-|-
CASTPGHRFSTNEKLFF
TGTGCCAGTACCCCTGGACACCGGTTTTCGACTAATGAAAAACTGTTTTTT
>TRBV27|TRBJ2-7|-|-
CASSSWGAGRSSYEQYF
TGTGCCAGCAGTTCCTGGGGGGCGGGGCGAAGCTCCTACGAGCAGTACTTC
>TRBV11-2|TRBJ2-7|-|once
CASSLDFRFITYEQYF
TGTGCCAGCAGCTTAGATTTCCGGTTTATCACCTACGAGCAGTACTTC
>TRBV6-1|TRBJ1-1|-|-
CASRAGRNLNTEAFF
TGTGCCAGCAGGGCTGGACGGAATTTGAACACTGAAGCTTTCTTT
>TRBV6-1|TRBJ2-7|TRBD1|few
CASSPPGTGYYEQYF
TGTGCCAGCAGCCCCCCGGGGACAGGTTACTACGAGCAGTACTTC